This section outlines one TCR beta chain sequence together with its context. The clone's antigen remains unknown. No quality values exist for individual bases; no much larger clone is one base distant. Relative to germline, V is 5 bases shorter and J is 0 bases shorter, with 6 bases between their ends. From the cysteine through the phenylalanine, the CDR3 covers 13 amino acids. Only the CDR3 DNA stays, 39 bases, in frame from base 1. The entry originates in a study of blood T cell repertoires in COVID-19 (TCRdb year 2020). For the wider study: The collaborator samples originated in the United States, Italy and Spain and spanned the acute and convalescent phases of COVID-19. The repertoires were released in a freely available public database intended as a resource for research on the immune response to SARS-CoV-2. Where available, HLA class I and class II types were obtained from metadata supplied by the sample provider rather than from assay-based typing. Samples were obtained from the ongoing ImmuneRACE study (first 160 participants) and from 950 to 1,500 subjects provided by 6 global collaborators. A de-identified subject ID, COVID-19 status, age in years and sex were almost always included in the sample metadata. The dataset comprised deeply sampled blood TCRbeta repertoires from subjects exposed to, actively infected with, or recovered from COVID-19. The material from the prospective study consisted of cDNA or gDNA derived from T cells, B-cell-depleted T cells, or PBMCs. Broader findings and caveats from the paper: The quantity of clinical and demographic metadata differed by source and by participant and was supplied without curation.

TCRbeta CDR3 regions were amplified from genomic DNA by means of the immunoSEQ Assay, a bias-controlled multiplex PCR. On the authors' methods: Nucleated cell counts per sample were estimated from amplification of reference gene primers within the assay. Sequence reads were collapsed and filtered to measure the absolute abundance of every unique TCRbeta CDR3 rearrangement. For each sample, productive Simpson clonality was calculated as the square root of Simpson's diversity index across productive rearrangements. As stored in TCRdb, this immuneACCESS dataset retains in-frame rearrangements with V and J assigned. A fraction of the clones does not appear; measured against another copy, unresolved V genes explain less than half of the discrepancy, and the remainder lacks a known reason. V, J and clone size are those of that table, while D and trimming were read from the DNA. This sample gives roughly 250,000 clones in total; more than 70% of them show up just once. Of the sample, roughly 9.4% falls within the top ten clones.

Each collaborating institution followed its own protocols to collect whole blood in K2EDTA tubes. For TCRbeta analysis, collaborator samples were shipped as frozen whole blood, as isolated PBMCs, or as DNA extracted from either sample type. The chain uses TRBV12-3 or TRBV12-4 and TRBJ2-3; the D gene cannot be named for sure. The sequencing input was peripheral blood. The sequence derives from a man between 40 and 49 years old with active or convalescent COVID-19. The DNA sequence follows: TGTGCCAGCAGTAGAGTGAGCACAGATACGCAGTATTTT. It translates as CASSRVSTDTQYF.